The 23 T cell receptor beta chains listed next were all sequenced from one sample in a study of vaccination effects on CD4 cells after COVID-19. Culturing for about ten days preceded CD4+ T cell isolation. Their SARS-CoV-2 infection, verified by PCR, occurred between March and December 2020. As their vaccination, participants received two doses of either BNT162b2 or mRNA-1273. The table came from immunoSEQ multiplex PCR; TCRdb's copy has only in-frame clones and leaves some out. The sample lists roughly 35,000 clones; roughly 80% were seen once. For these TCRs, the target antigens are not known. Sequencing used CD4+ T cells from PBMCs cultured without peptide, obtained after COVID-19 vaccination. These receptors were collected from a human donor who had a prior SARS-CoV-2 infection.

This clone was detected a few times. CDR3 amino acids: CAREDRADLYSNQPQHF. The CDR3 DNA reads as TGTGCCAGGGAGGACAGGGCGGATCTATATAGCAATCAGCCCCAGCATTTT. The chain has TRBV13 and TRBJ1-5, with 8 bases lining up with TRBD1. With V trimmed by 9 bases and J by 0 bases, 13 bases remained unmatched. The germline V gene encodes CDR1 PRHDT and CDR2 FYEKMQ (reference sequence). The CDR3 is made up of 17 amino acids.

This clone appeared a few times. The V gene is TRBV5-1, the J gene TRBJ2-7; 7 nucleotides match TRBD1. The V segment lost 4 bases and the J segment 5 bases; nucleotides outside the gene matches: 9. CDR3 length equals 14 residues. In germline, CDR1 is SGHRS, CDR2 YFSETQ. The CDR3 sequence is CASSASLTGDEQYF. CDR3 coding DNA: TGCGCCAGCAGCGCCAGCCTAACAGGGGACGAGCAGTACTTC.

This rearrangement joins TRBV12-5 to TRBJ1-1; D is possibly TRBD1 (6 bases). Germline CDR1 is LGHNT and CDR2 is FRNRAP. V was clipped by 2 bases and J by 1 base, with 8 bases between them. There are 14 residues in the CDR3. CDR3 region: CASGLSGANTEAFF. CDR3 DNA sequence: TGTGCTAGTGGTTTGTCAGGGGCGAACACTGAAGCTTTCTTT. Supplemented by reference TRBV12-5 and TRBJ1-1, the full variable domain reads DARVTQTPRHKVTEMGQEVTMRCQPILGHNTVFWYRQTMMQGLELLAYFRNRAPLDDSGMPKDRFSAEMPDATLATLKIQPSEPRDSAVYFCASGLSGANTEAFFGQGTRLTVV.

The rearrangement joins TRBV7-3 to TRBJ1-1, with a weak D call TRBD1 (6 bases). V was trimmed by 5 bases and J by 7 bases, leaving 20 bases between them. This CDR3 has 15 residues. Looked up from germline, CDR1 is SGHTA and CDR2 is FQGTGA. The CDR3 sequence is CASSQRGGREGEAFF. CDR3 DNA: TGTGCCAGCAGCCAGAGGGGGGGGCGAGAGGGTGAAGCTTTCTTT.

This clone was seen more than once but under ten times. The rearrangement links TRBV7-3 to TRBJ2-3; D is unresolved. The V end lost 4 bases, the J end lost 5 bases, and 13 bases lay between the germline ends. There are 14 residues in the CDR3. CDR1 and CDR2 from the germline V gene are SGHTA and FQGTGA. The CDR3 is CASSSSVGVDTQYF. CDR3 nucleotide sequence: TGTGCCAGCAGCTCATCTGTTGGCGTAGATACGCAGTATTTT.

The V call is TRBV30, the J call TRBJ2-3, with a possible D match to TRBD1 (6 bases). V gave up 4 bases and J gave up 6 bases, with 17 bases separating them. This CDR3 has 14 amino acids. CDR1 GTSNPN and CDR2 SVGIG come from the germline V gene (reference sequence). The CDR3: CAWKWGRGKDTQYF. The CDR3 DNA reads as TGTGCCTGGAAATGGGGCAGGGGCAAGGATACGCAGTATTTT.

The chain uses TRBV5-6 and TRBJ1-3; no clear D. Germline-derived CDR1 and CDR2 are SGHDT and YYEEEE. Trimming took off 0 bases at V and 0 bases at J, with 10 bases between the two ends. The length of the CDR3 is 16 residues. The CDR3 here is CASSLEGTYSGNTIYF. The DNA of the CDR3 is TGTGCCAGCAGCTTGGAGGGAACCTACTCTGGAAACACCATATATTTT.

The chain uses TRBV5-8 and TRBJ2-5; 8 positions match TRBD2. V dropped 4 bases and J dropped 5; count of bases not matched to a gene: 16. Germline CDR1 reads SGHTS; CDR2 reads YDEGEE. This CDR3 contains 17 residues. The DNA of the CDR3 is TGTGCCAGCAGCCCCGGGACTAGTGGGGTTGGGGCCGAGACCCAGTACTTC. The encoded protein is CASSPGTSGVGAETQYF.

The V call is TRBV24-1, the J call TRBJ2-1; 8 bases are a match to TRBD2. V lost 4 bases to trimming and J lost 2 bases; unmatched junction nucleotides: 9. This CDR3 is 17 amino acids long. CDR1 is KGHDR and CDR2 is SFDVKD in the germline V gene. The CDR3 DNA is TGTGCCACCAGTGACTCTACAAGCGGGAGACCCTACAATGAGCAGTTCTTC. This sequence encodes CATSDSTSGRPYNEQFF.

V usage is TRBV7-3 and J usage is TRBJ2-5, with D possibly being TRBD1 or TRBD2 (6 bases each). From germline, CDR1 is SGHTA and CDR2 FQGTGA. Deletions cut 5 bases from V and 3 bases from J, with 10 bases between. This CDR3 spans 13 amino acids. The DNA of the CDR3 is TGTGCCAGCAGCCCGGGGGCAGAAGAGACCCAGTACTTC. The encoded protein is CASSPGAEETQYF.

The chain combines TRBV30 with TRBJ1-1; maybe TRBD1 (5 bases). Germline CDR1 is GTSNPN and CDR2 is SVGIG (reference sequence). V lost 5 bases to trimming and J lost 3 bases, with 13 bases between them. The CDR3 is 13 residues long. CDR3 sequence: CAWGQLSDTEAFF. CDR3 sequence (DNA): TGTGCCTGGGGACAACTCTCGGACACTGAAGCTTTCTTT. The whole variable domain, filled in from reference TRBV30 and TRBJ1-1, reads SQTIHQWPATLVQPVGSPLSLECTVEGTSNPNLYWYRQAAGRGLQLLFYSVGIGQISSEVPQNLSASRPQDRQFILSSKKLLLSDSGFYLCAWGQLSDTEAFFGQGTRLTVV.

This clone has only a few counts. The rearrangement uses TRBV11-3 and TRBJ2-7; D is tentatively TRBD1 or TRBD2 (5 bases each). The CDR3 extends over 15 amino acids. V was cut by 11 bases and J by 0 bases, with 20 bases left in between. CDR1 and CDR2 (germline): SGHNT, YENEEA. CDR3 loop: CAGRGLPECSYEQYF. CDR3 bases: TGTGCCGGACGGGGCCTCCCGGAGTGCTCCTACGAGCAGTACTTC.

The table lists this clone with a few counts. The V call is TRBV5-1, the J call TRBJ2-7; maybe TRBD1 (5 bases). Between the trimmed V and J ends, which lost 0 bases and 1 base, there was a span of 11 bases. This CDR3 region has 15 residues. The germline CDR1 and CDR2 sequences are SGHRS and YFSETQ. The CDR3 nucleotides are TGCGCCAGCAGCTTGGCCCAGGGTCTGTCCTACGAGCAGTACTTC. It encodes CASSLAQGLSYEQYF.

This rearrangement joins TRBV27 to TRBJ2-1; 9 bases match TRBD2. V gave up 5 bases and J gave up 10 bases; unmatched junction bases: 6. CDR1 MNHEY and CDR2 SMNVEV come from the germline V gene (reference sequence). The CDR3 is 13 amino acids. This chain's CDR3 is CASSLGTSFEQFF. The CDR3 DNA sequence: TGTGCCAGCAGTCTGGGGACTAGCTTCGAGCAGTTCTTC.

The chain employs TRBV7-9 and TRBJ1-2; tentatively, D is TRBD1 (6 bases). Trimming stripped 3 bases from V and 6 bases from J, with 14 bases between. This CDR3 has 14 amino acids. CDR1 and CDR2 (germline): SEHNR, FQNEAQ (reference sequence). The CDR3 DNA reads TGTGCCAGCAGCTTCGGCAGGGGCTGGGATGGCTACACCTTC. It yields the protein CASSFGRGWDGYTF.

The chain is built from TRBV18 and TRBJ1-1; D gene uncertain. The CDR3 totals 16 residues. Germline V gene sequence: CDR1 KGHSH, CDR2 LQKENI. Trimming left V 2 bases short and J 0 bases short, with 13 bases between. Here the CDR3 reads CASSPWAAGMNTEAFF. CDR3 nucleotide sequence: TGTGCCAGCTCACCATGGGCGGCGGGAATGAACACTGAAGCTTTCTTT. Supplemented by reference TRBV18 and TRBJ1-1, the full variable domain reads NAGVMQNPRHLVRRRGQEARLRCSPMKGHSHVYWYRQLPEEGLKFMVYLQKENIIDESGMPKERFSAEFPKEGPSILRIQQVVRGDSAAYFCASSPWAAGMNTEAFFGQGTRLTVV.

The V gene is TRBV7-2, the J gene TRBJ2-1; D remains ambiguous. The germline gives CDR1 SGHTA, CDR2 FQGNSA. The CDR3 has 14 amino acids. The V and J ends lost 1 base and 7 bases respectively, with 11 bases between them. This CDR3 reads CASSLVRMANEQFF. As DNA, the CDR3 is TGTGCCAGCAGCTTAGTTCGGATGGCAAATGAGCAGTTCTTC.

The rearrangement joins TRBV2 to TRBJ1-1; unclear D gene. The CDR3 length is 13 residues. Trimming stripped 2 bases from V and 2 bases from J, with 6 bases between. CDR1 is SNHLY and CDR2 is FYNNEI in the germline V gene. The CDR3 reads CASSESGNTEAFF. The CDR3 DNA sequence: TGTGCCAGCAGTGAAAGTGGTAACACTGAAGCTTTCTTT. Filled out from reference TRBV2 and TRBJ1-1, the complete variable domain reads EPEVTQTPSHQVTQMGQEVILRCVPISNHLYFYWYRQILGQKVEFLVSFYNNEISEKSEIFDDQFSVERPDGSNFTLKIRSTKLEDSAMYFCASSESGNTEAFFGQGTRLTVV.

CDR3 nucleotides: TGTGCCAGCAGTCTTGGATGGGGGGAAGAGACCCAGTACTTC. Protein: CASSLGWGEETQYF. This sequence joins TRBV6-5 and TRBJ2-5; a weak D match, TRBD2 (6 bases). Germline V gene sequence: CDR1 MNHEY, CDR2 SVGAGI. V was clipped by 5 bases and J by 3 bases, with 13 bases between them. The CDR3 extends over 14 amino acids.

The chain couples TRBV6-2 or TRBV6-3 to TRBJ2-7, with D tentatively TRBD1 (6 bases). The length of the CDR3 is 13 residues. Germline CDR1 MNHEY, CDR2 SVGEGT. V shed 2 bases and J shed 5 bases, with 10 bases lying between them. Here the CDR3 DNA reads TGTGCCAGCAGTTACGGCAGGGGCCACGAGCAGTACTTC. It translates to CASSYGRGHEQYF.

This chain uses TRBV6-6 with TRBJ1-2; D possibly corresponds to TRBD1 (6 bases). This CDR3 spans 14 amino acids. From germline, CDR1 is MNHNY and CDR2 SVGAGI (reference sequence). V lost 7 bases to trimming and J lost 6 bases, with 18 bases between them. This CDR3 reads CASIDAGAGDGYTF. The CDR3 DNA reads TGTGCCAGCATCGACGCAGGGGCAGGGGATGGCTACACCTTC.

The genes are TRBV5-1 and TRBJ1-3, with D possibly being TRBD1 (5 bases). Deletions cut 4 bases from V and 0 bases from J, with 17 bases between. The CDR3 has 17 amino acids. Germline CDR1 reads SGHRS; CDR2 reads YFSETQ. CDR3 DNA: TGCGCCAGCAGCGCGGGGGACTTGAAGGACTCTGGAAACACCATATATTTT. Its protein is CASSAGDLKDSGNTIYF.

This clone turned up a few times. The chain links TRBV7-2 to TRBJ2-4; the match to TRBD1 covers 7 bases. Trimming took 4 bases from V and 13 from J; bases not matched to a gene: 13. The CDR3 is 14 residues long. The germline CDR1 and CDR2 sequences are SGHTA and FQGNSA. CDR3 nucleotide sequence: TGTGCCAGCAGCTCATACCGGGACAGCCCCATCCAGTACTTC. This codes for CASSSYRDSPIQYF.